What follows are 25 T cell receptor beta chains derived from one specimen sequenced in a study of beta chain features in type 1 diabetes. As every portion of the isolated RNA was reverse transcribed, the sequencing read expressed TCRB transcripts. Clones were read by immunoSEQ multiplex PCR, and TCRdb kept only the in-frame ones, dropping some. The table lists hundreds of thousands of clones, about a sixth of them singletons. Sequencing was carried out using naive CD4+ T cells from blood. The receptors shown here come from a woman aged 18-35 years in good health.

This clone came up a few times. The V call is TRBV5-4, the J call TRBJ2-5, with D maybe TRBD2 (6 bases). The CDR3 contains 14 residues. The germline gives CDR1 SGHNT, CDR2 YYREEE (reference sequence). V gave up 0 bases and J gave up 3 bases, with 9 bases separating them. CDR3 sequence: CASSLGDSKETQYF. The CDR3 region has the DNA TGTGCCAGCAGCTTGGGGGACTCAAAAGAGACCCAGTACTTC.

The chain is built from TRBV2 and TRBJ2-5; a possible D gene is TRBD2 (6 bases). The V end lost 10 bases, the J end lost 4 bases, and 10 bases lay between the germline ends. This CDR3 comprises 11 residues. Germline V CDR1 and CDR2: SNHLY, FYNNEI. CDR3 protein: CATGEAETQYF. CDR3 sequence (DNA): TGTGCCACCGGGGAGGCAGAGACCCAGTACTTC. The full variable domain, its missing parts supplied by reference TRBV2 and TRBJ2-5, is EPEVTQTPSHQVTQMGQEVILRCVPISNHLYFYWYRQILGQKVEFLVSFYNNEISEKSEIFDDQFSVERPDGSNFTLKIRSTKLEDSAMYFCATGEAETQYFGPGTRLLVL.

This clone was counted only a few times. The V and J genes are TRBV5-4 and TRBJ2-5; 15 bases match TRBD2. J lost 4 bases, V lost 7 bases, and 8 bases had no gene match. The V gene's germline CDR1 is SGHNT and CDR2 YYREEE (reference sequence). The CDR3 is made up of 16 amino acids. Written as DNA, the CDR3 is TGTGCCAGCGGATCAAGGACTAGCGGGAGGGGAGAGACCCAGTACTTC. It specifies CASGSRTSGRGETQYF.

This clone has just a few counts. J is TRBJ2-7 and V is TRBV11-2, with TRBD1 matching over 9 bases. Germline V gene data show CDR1 as SGHAT and CDR2 as FQNNGV. V shed 1 base, J shed 4 bases, and the junction held 8 bases outside the gene matches. The CDR3 sequence is 16 residues long. The CDR3 DNA reads TGTGCCAGCAGCTTAGGGGACGGGACAGGGCAATACGAGCAGTACTTC. This encodes CASSLGDGTGQYEQYF.

V usage is TRBV7-3 and J usage is TRBJ1-2; 9 nucleotides match TRBD1. This CDR3 comprises 15 residues. V was clipped by 7 bases and J by 3 bases; unmatched bases: 9. The germline gives CDR1 SGHTA, CDR2 FQGTGA. CDR3 nucleotide sequence: TGTGCCAGCACCGCTCGACAGGGGGTTGACTATGGCTACACCTTC. As protein: CASTARQGVDYGYTF.

The chain carries TRBV19 and TRBJ2-7; D is uncertain. Between the trimmed V and J ends, which lost 1 base and 6 bases, there was a span of 10 bases. The CDR3 consists of 13 residues. CDR1 LNHDA and CDR2 SQIVND come from the germline V gene (reference sequence). DNA of the CDR3: TGTGCCAGTAGTATAGCCGGAAATCTCGAGCAGTACTTC. Residues: CASSIAGNLEQYF.

A few counts support this clone. The chain joins TRBV10-3 to TRBJ1-2, with 9 bases matching TRBD1. Per the germline V gene, CDR1 is ENHRY and CDR2 is SYGVKD. Unmatched junction bases numbered 5, after V lost 7 bases and J lost 2 bases. The CDR3 runs 14 residues. In nucleotides, the CDR3 is TGTGCCATCACGCCGGGGACAGGGAACTATGGCTACACCTTC. Amino acids: CAITPGTGNYGYTF.

This CDR3 is CASSLALHNTEAFF. Written as DNA, the CDR3 is TGTGCCAGCAGCTTAGCCCTACACAACACTGAAGCTTTCTTT. The chain has TRBV7-2 and TRBJ1-1; D call uncertain. CDR1 is SGHTA, CDR2 FQGNSA, per germline. The CDR3 extends over 14 amino acids. Trimming left V 0 bases short and J 2 bases short, with 7 bases between.

The chain links TRBV25-1 to TRBJ1-4; D unresolved. The CDR3 consists of 15 residues. Germline-derived CDR1 and CDR2 are MGHDK and SYGVNS. V was trimmed by 6 bases and J by 0 bases, leaving 11 bases between them. The CDR3 nucleotides are TGTGCCAGCAGCGCCCGGGCGGCAACTAATGAAAAACTGTTTTTT. This sequence encodes CASSARAATNEKLFF.

This clone was counted between two and nine times. CDR3 protein: CASSKRLAGGRDEQFF. The DNA of the CDR3 is TGTGCCAGCAGTAAACGACTAGCGGGAGGGAGGGATGAGCAGTTCTTC. This chain joins TRBV2 and TRBJ2-1; 14 nucleotides line up with TRBD2. With 5 bases clipped from V and 8 bases from J, the junction kept 8 bases outside the gene matches. Germline V gene lookup returns CDR1 SNHLY and CDR2 FYNNEI. The CDR3 covers 16 residues.

This chain joins TRBV19 and TRBJ1-3; D call uncertain. Germline V gives CDR1 LNHDA, CDR2 SQIVND (reference sequence). This CDR3 has 14 amino acids. V lost 8 bases and J 2 bases, leaving 13 bases between the germline ends. The CDR3 protein is CASALETAGNTIYF. CDR3 nucleotides: TGTGCCAGTGCACTTGAGACTGCTGGAAACACCATATATTTT. Full variable domain (remainder filled in from reference TRBV19 and TRBJ1-3): DGGITQSPKYLFRKEGQNVTLSCEQNLNHDAMYWYRQDPGQGLRLIYYSQIVNDFQKGDIAEGYSVSREKKESFPLTVTSAQKNPTAFYLCASALETAGNTIYFGEGSWLTVV.

This clone was found a few times. This chain uses TRBV6-5 with TRBJ2-3; D is unclear. Trimming took 2 bases from V and 2 from J, leaving 8 bases between them. The CDR3 has 14 residues. The germline V gene encodes CDR1 MNHEY and CDR2 SVGAGI. CDR3 amino acids: CASSYSHTTDTQYF. In nucleotides, the CDR3 is TGTGCCAGCAGTTACAGTCATACCACAGATACGCAGTATTTT.

There are a few counts of this clone. Additional DNA sequences in this sample encode the identical CDR3. V gene TRBV6-6 combines with J gene TRBJ2-3; D is possibly TRBD1 (6 bases). The CDR3 spans 12 residues. Germline CDR1 MNHNY, CDR2 SVGAGI (reference sequence). Deletions cut 2 bases from V and 6 bases from J, with 6 bases between. The CDR3 loop is CASSYRGDTQYF. CDR3 bases: TGTGCCAGCAGTTACAGGGGGGATACGCAGTATTTT.

This clone was detected only once. The rearrangement links TRBV7-3 to TRBJ2-1; TRBD1 aligns across 8 bases. Germline values: CDR1 SGHTA, CDR2 FQGTGA. The CDR3 runs to 13 residues. With V trimmed by 3 bases and J by 10 bases, 5 bases remained unmatched. This chain's CDR3 is CASSLDRVREQFF. DNA for the CDR3: TGTGCCAGCAGCTTGGACAGGGTTAGGGAGCAGTTCTTC.

The rearrangement joins TRBV7-2 to TRBJ2-4; no definite D call. The CDR3 covers 13 residues. The ends were cut back, 5 bases at V and 7 bases at J, with 12 bases in the middle. Germline CDR1 is SGHTA and CDR2 is FQGNSA. CDR3 bases: TGTGCCAGCAGCACCCAGAGTGGTAACATTCAGTACTTC. This encodes CASSTQSGNIQYF.

This clone was picked up a small number of times. This chain connects TRBV18 to TRBJ2-5, with 9 bases that match TRBD2. With 2 bases clipped from V and 2 bases from J, the junction kept 6 bases outside the gene matches. Germline CDR1 and CDR2: KGHSH and LQKENI. This CDR3 contains 16 residues. Here the CDR3 reads CASSPIPSGTQETQYF. CDR3 bases: TGTGCCAGCTCACCAATCCCTAGCGGGACTCAAGAGACCCAGTACTTC.

This clone showed up just a few times. This sequence joins TRBV9 and TRBJ2-5, with 7 bases aligning to TRBD1. The trim removed 3 bases at V and 4 bases at J, leaving 6 bases unmatched. CDR3 length equals 14 residues. CDR1 and CDR2 from the germline V gene are SGDLS and YYNGEE. CDR3 nucleotide sequence: TGTGCCAGCAGCGCTAGACAGGGCGGAGAGACCCAGTACTTC. Protein product: CASSARQGGETQYF.

V is TRBV9 and J is TRBJ2-2; D ambiguous. Trimming pared 0 bases from V and 4 bases from J, leaving 13 bases between. CDR3 size: 16 residues. Germline-derived CDR1 and CDR2 are SGDLS and YYNGEE. CDR3 in amino acids: CASSVAVGVGTGELFF. Here the CDR3 DNA reads TGTGCCAGCAGCGTAGCAGTAGGAGTGGGCACCGGGGAGCTGTTTTTT.

Turning to this clone: Other nucleotide sequences in the sample specify the same CDR3. V and J are TRBV5-4 and TRBJ2-5; D unresolved. The CDR3 totals 13 residues. The germline V gene encodes CDR1 SGHNT and CDR2 YYREEE (reference sequence). The ends were cut back, 0 bases at V and 2 bases at J, with 5 bases in the middle. DNA of the CDR3: TGTGCCAGCAGCTTGGGACGGCAAGAGACCCAGTACTTC. The encoded protein is CASSLGRQETQYF. The full variable domain, in which reference TRBV5-4 and TRBJ2-5 provide the parts outside the CDR3, is ETGVTQSPTHLIKTRGQQVTLRCSSQSGHNTVSWYQQALGQGPQFIFQYYREEENGRGNFPPRFSGLQFPNYSSELNVNALELDDSALYLCASSLGRQETQYFGPGTRLLVL.

This clone was seen a few times. The rearrangement links TRBV5-1 to TRBJ2-7; 9 bases agree with TRBD1. The V gene end was trimmed by 4 bases and the J gene end by 3 bases; junction bases not matched to a gene: 8. CDR1 is SGHRS, CDR2 YFSETQ, per germline. This CDR3 region has 15 residues. Here the CDR3 reads CASSVGTGKVYEQYF. DNA for the CDR3: TGCGCCAGCAGCGTCGGGACAGGGAAGGTCTACGAGCAGTACTTC.

J is TRBJ2-2 and V is TRBV4-3; D uncertain. CDR1 and CDR2 from the germline V gene are LGHNA and YSLEER. CDR3 size: 14 residues. V was trimmed by 0 bases and J by 6 bases, leaving 8 bases between them. This CDR3 is CASSQEERAGELFF. In nucleotides, the CDR3 is TGCGCCAGCAGCCAAGAAGAACGGGCCGGGGAGCTGTTTTTT.

Only a few counts were recorded for this clone. The chain is built from TRBV16 and TRBJ2-7; D not certain. Germline CDR1 is KGHSY and CDR2 is FQNENV. Trimming shortened V by 0 bases and J by 4 bases, and 7 bases separated the two germline ends. The CDR3 contains 13 residues. This CDR3 is CASSQSLQYEQYF. The DNA for the CDR3 is TGTGCCAGCAGCCAATCCTTACAGTACGAGCAGTACTTC.

In DNA, the CDR3 is TGTGCCAGCAGTTACCCGGCGGGACTCACCATATATTTT. Its protein is CASSYPAGLTIYF. The chain couples TRBV7-2 to TRBJ1-3, with D maybe TRBD1 (5 bases). The germline V gene encodes CDR1 SGHTA and CDR2 FQGNSA. The CDR3 runs to 13 residues. Between the trimmed V and J ends, which lost 6 bases and 9 bases, there was a span of 15 bases.

This clone was observed a handful of times. The rearrangement joins TRBV28 to TRBJ1-1, with a possible D match to TRBD1 (5 bases). Germline loops: CDR1 MDHEN, CDR2 SYDVKM. This CDR3 has 15 amino acids. Trimming stripped 5 bases from V and 3 bases from J, with 16 bases between. The CDR3 reads CASSTLGGGYTEAFF. The CDR3 DNA sequence: TGTGCCAGCAGTACTCTCGGGGGTGGGTACACTGAAGCTTTCTTT.

The genes are TRBV19 and TRBJ2-1, with 9 bases aligning to TRBD2. V dropped 1 base and J dropped 6; count of bases not matched to a gene: 4. The length of the CDR3 is 15 residues. Germline values: CDR1 LNHDA, CDR2 SQIVND (reference sequence). The DNA for the CDR3 is TGTGCCAGTAGTATAGTAGGAGCGGGGGGCAATGAGCAGTTCTTC. Protein sequence: CASSIVGAGGNEQFF.